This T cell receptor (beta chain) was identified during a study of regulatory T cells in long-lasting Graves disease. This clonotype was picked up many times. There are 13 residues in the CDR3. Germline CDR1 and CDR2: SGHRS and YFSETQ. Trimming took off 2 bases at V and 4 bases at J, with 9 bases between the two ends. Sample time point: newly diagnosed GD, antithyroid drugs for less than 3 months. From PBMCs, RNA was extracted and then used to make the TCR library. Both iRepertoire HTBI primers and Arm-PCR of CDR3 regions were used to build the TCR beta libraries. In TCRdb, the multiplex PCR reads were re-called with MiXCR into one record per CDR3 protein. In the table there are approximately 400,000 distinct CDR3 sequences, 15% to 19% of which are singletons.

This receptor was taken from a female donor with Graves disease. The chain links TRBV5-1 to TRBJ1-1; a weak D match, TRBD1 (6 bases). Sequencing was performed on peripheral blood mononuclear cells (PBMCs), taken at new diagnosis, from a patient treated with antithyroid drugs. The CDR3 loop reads CASSFRDTTEAFF. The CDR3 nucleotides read TGCGCCAGCAGCTTCCGGGACACCACTGAAGCTTTCTTT.